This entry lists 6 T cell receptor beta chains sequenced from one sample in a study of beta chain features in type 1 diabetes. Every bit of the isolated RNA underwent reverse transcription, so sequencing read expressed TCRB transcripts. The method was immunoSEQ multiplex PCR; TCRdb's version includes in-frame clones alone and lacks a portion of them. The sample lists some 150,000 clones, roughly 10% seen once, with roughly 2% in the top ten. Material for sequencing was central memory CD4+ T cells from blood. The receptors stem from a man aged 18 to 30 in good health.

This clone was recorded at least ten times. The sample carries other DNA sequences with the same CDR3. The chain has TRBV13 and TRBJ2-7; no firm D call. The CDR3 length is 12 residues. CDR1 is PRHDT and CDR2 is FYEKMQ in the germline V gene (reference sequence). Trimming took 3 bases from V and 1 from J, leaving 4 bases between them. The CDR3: CASSFRSYEQYF. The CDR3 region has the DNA TGTGCCAGCAGCTTCCGGTCCTACGAGCAGTACTTC.

The CDR3 spells CASNTYEQYF. The CDR3 DNA reads TGTGCCAGCAACACCTACGAGCAGTACTTC. V usage is TRBV6-1 and J usage is TRBJ2-7; D not certain. The V and J ends lost 7 bases and 2 bases respectively, with 3 bases between them. Germline CDR1 MNHNS, CDR2 SASEGT. This CDR3 has 10 residues.

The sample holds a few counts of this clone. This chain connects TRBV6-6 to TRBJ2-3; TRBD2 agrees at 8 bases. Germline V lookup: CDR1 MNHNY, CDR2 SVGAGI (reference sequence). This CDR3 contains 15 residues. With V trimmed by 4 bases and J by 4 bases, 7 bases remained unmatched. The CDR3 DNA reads TGTGCCAGCAGTTCTTGGTCAGCGGGAGCAGATACGCAGTATTTT. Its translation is CASSSWSAGADTQYF.

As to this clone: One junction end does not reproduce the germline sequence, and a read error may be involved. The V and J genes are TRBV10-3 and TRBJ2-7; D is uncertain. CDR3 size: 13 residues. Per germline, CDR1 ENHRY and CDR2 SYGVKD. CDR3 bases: TGTGCCAGCAGTTACTCGAAGGCCTACGAGCAGTACTTC. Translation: CASSYSKAYEQYF.

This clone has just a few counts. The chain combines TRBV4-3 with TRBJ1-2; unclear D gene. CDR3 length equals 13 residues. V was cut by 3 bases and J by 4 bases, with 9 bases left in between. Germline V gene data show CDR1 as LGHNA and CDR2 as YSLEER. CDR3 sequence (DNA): TGCGCCAGCAGCCAGGGGTCAAGCTATGGCTACACCTTC. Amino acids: CASSQGSSYGYTF.

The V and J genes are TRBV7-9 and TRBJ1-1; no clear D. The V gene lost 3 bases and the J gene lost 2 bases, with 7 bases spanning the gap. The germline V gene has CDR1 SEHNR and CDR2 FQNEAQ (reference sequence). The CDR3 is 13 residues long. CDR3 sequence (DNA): TGTGCCAGCAGCTTTAGGGTTAACACTGAAGCTTTCTTT. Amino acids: CASSFRVNTEAFF.